Included here is one TCR beta chain sequence, with context. This sample was taken from a study of shared T cell receptors in the human thymus. Germline V gives CDR1 MDHEN, CDR2 SYDVKM. This CDR3 region has 18 residues. V trimming: 6 bases; J trimming: 0 bases; junction bases outside the gene matches: 13. Clones were sequenced by immunoSEQ multiplex PCR, and TCRdb holds only the in-frame ones, with some missing. This sample carries hundreds of thousands of clones, 87% of them seen once, and the ten largest clones take roughly 0.0087%. These data were also filed under a second study, of human thymus T cells. From that second work: Infants served as donors; they were healthy and Finnish and were having corrective surgery for congenital heart defects. Corrective heart surgery yielded resections, and these provided the thymus tissue. Thymic and blood repertoires showed apparently biased V and J gene usage. Among unrelated individuals, related research reported thymic repertoires that overlapped highly.

The clonotype was recovered from a boy under three years old with a congenital heart defect. The material sequenced was thymocytes. The chain combines TRBV28 with TRBJ1-1, with 10 bases fitting TRBD1. CDR3 sequence reads: CASSVRDRGLEMNTEAFF. The CDR3 DNA reads TGTGCCAGCAGCGTCCGGGACAGGGGATTAGAAATGAACACTGAAGCTTTCTTT. Supplemented by reference TRBV28 and TRBJ1-1, the full variable domain reads DVKVTQSSRYLVKRTGEKVFLECVQDMDHENMFWYRQDPGLGLRLIYFSYDVKMKEKGDIPEGYSVSREKKERFSLILESASTNQTSMYLCASSVRDRGLEMNTEAFFGQGTRLTVV.